A selection of T cell receptor beta chains follows, all from one sample in a study of T cells in Graves' hyperthyroidism and ophthalmopathy. MiXCR, applied by TCRdb to the multiplex PCR reads, yields one record per CDR3 protein. The sample has under 400,000 distinct CDR3 sequences; roughly 15% are singletons. Sequenced input: blood. All receptors come from a woman in her fifties or sixties with Graves' ophthalmopathy. The conserved cysteine and the conserved F or W are not part of the CDR3 here. Each record gives: D gene, J gene, V gene, CDR3 protein. The D gene is left open where the match is weak.

TRBD2,TRBJ2-1,TRBV2,ASSALTSGNNEQF
TRBD2,TRBJ2-7,TRBV11-2,ASSSREGTAWGEQY
NA,TRBJ1-2,TRBV20-1,SASDSRAASNYGYT
NA,TRBJ2-5,TRBV6-1,ASSPLLQETQY
TRBD1,TRBJ2-7,TRBV7-2,ASSLLGQGSHEQY
NA,TRBJ2-2,TRBV20-1,SAFGSGELF
NA,TRBJ2-7,TRBV10-3,AISESGVFGEQY
TRBD1,TRBJ2-5,TRBV19,ASSIPGQGQETQY
NA,TRBJ1-5,TRBV2,ASSGQTSNQPQH
NA,TRBJ1-2,TRBV20-1,SAPEGGNYGYT
NA,TRBJ2-7,TRBV6-1,ASRKAGQTYEQY
NA,TRBJ2-2,TRBV25-1,ASSEYLGTTNTGELF
NA,TRBJ2-6,TRBV7-9,ASSFPPPGQGSSGANVLT
TRBD1,TRBJ1-5,TRBV18,ASSPTGVRAEH
NA,TRBJ2-3,TRBV20-1,SASLDDTDTQY
NA,TRBJ2-3,TRBV20-1,SGFPGPYGTDTQY
NA,TRBJ2-2,TRBV27,ASSRQTGRAGELF
NA,TRBJ2-2,TRBV3-1,ASRPETGELF